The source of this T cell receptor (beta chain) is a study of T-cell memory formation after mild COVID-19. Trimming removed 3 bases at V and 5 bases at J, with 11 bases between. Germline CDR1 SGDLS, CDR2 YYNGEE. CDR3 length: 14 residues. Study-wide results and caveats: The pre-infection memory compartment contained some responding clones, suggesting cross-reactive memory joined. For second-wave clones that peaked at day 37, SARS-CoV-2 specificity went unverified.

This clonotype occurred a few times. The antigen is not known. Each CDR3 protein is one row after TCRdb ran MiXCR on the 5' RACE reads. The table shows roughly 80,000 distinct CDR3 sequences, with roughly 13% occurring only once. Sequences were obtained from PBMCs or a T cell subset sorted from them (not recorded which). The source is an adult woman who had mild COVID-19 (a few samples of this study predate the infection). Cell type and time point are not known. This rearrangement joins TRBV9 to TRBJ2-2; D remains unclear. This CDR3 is CASSARHGTGELFF. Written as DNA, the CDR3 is TGTGCCAGCAGCGCCCGACACGGGACCGGGGAGCTGTTTTTT.